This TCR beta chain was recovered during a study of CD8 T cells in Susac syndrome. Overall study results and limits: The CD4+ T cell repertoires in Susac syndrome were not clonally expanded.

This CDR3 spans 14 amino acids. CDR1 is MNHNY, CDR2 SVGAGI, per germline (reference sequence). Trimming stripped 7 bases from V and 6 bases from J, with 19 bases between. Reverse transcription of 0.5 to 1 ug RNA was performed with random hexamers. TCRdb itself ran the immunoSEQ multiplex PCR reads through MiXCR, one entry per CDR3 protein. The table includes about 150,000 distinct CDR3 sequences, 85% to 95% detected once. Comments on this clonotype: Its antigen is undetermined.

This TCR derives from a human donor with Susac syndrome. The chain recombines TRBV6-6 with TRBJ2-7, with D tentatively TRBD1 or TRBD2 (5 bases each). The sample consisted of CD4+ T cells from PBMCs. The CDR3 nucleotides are TGTGCCAGCACCCAAGGGGTGGGGGTTGGCGAGCAGTACTTC. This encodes CASTQGVGVGEQYF.